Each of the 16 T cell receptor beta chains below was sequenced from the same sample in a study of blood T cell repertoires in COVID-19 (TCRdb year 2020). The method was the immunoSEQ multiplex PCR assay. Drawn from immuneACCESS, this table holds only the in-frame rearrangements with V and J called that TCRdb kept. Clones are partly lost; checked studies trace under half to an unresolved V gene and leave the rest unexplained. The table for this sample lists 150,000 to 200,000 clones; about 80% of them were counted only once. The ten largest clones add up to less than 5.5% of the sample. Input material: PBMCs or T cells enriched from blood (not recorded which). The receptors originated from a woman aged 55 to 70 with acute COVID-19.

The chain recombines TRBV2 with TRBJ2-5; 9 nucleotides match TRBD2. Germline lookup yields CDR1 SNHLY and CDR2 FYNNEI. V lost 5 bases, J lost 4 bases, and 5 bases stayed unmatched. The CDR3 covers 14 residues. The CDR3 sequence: CASSSGGPGETQYF. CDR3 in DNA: TGTGCCAGCAGTAGCGGGGGGCCGGGAGAGACCCAGTACTTC.

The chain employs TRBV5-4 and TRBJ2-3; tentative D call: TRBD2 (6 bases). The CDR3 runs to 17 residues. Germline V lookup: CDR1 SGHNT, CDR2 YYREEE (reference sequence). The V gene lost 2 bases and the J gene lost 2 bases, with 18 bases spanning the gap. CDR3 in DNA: TGTGCCAGCAGCTTCAAGGGTGAGCGGGCCCTCACAGATACGCAGTATTTT. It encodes CASSFKGERALTDTQYF.

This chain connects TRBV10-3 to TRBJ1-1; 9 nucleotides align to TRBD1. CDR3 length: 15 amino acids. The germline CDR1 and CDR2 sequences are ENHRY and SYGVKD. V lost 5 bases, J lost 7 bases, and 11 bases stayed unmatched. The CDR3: CAISTGTGRSSEAFF. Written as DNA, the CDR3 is TGTGCCATCAGTACCGGGACAGGGAGGTCCAGTGAAGCTTTCTTT.

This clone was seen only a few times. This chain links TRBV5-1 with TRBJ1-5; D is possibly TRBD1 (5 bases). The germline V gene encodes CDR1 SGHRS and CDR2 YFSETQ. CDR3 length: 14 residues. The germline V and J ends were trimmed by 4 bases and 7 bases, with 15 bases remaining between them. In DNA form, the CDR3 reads TGCGCCAGCAGCCCCACCTCAGGGCTCCAGCCCCAGCATTTT. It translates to CASSPTSGLQPQHF.

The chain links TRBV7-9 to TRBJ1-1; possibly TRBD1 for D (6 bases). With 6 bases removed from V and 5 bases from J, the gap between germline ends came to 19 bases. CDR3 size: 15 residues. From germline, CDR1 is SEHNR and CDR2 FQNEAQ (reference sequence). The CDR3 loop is CASRRAGARETEAFF. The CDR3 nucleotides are TGTGCCAGCAGGCGGGCAGGGGCAAGGGAAACTGAAGCTTTCTTT.

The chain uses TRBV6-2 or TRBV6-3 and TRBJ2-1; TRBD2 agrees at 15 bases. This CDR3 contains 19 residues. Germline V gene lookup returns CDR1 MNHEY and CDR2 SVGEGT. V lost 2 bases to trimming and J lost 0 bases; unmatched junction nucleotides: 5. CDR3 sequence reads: CASSYGLAGGRSSYNEQFF. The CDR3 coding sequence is TGTGCCAGCAGTTACGGACTAGCGGGGGGGAGGAGCTCCTACAATGAGCAGTTCTTC.

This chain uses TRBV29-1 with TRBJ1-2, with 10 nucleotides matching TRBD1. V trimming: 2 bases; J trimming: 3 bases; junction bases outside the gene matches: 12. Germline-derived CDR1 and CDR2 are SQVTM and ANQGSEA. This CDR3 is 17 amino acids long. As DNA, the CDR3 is TGCAGCGTTGAAAGTGTTATGAGGGACAGGGGCGACTATGGCTACACCTTC. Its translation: CSVESVMRDRGDYGYTF. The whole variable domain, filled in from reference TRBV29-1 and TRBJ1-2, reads SAVISQKPSRDICQRGTSLTIQCQVDSQVTMMFWYRQQPGQSLTLIATANQGSEATYESGFVIDKFPISRPNLTFSTLTVSNMSPEDSSIYLCSVESVMRDRGDYGYTFGSGTRLTVV.

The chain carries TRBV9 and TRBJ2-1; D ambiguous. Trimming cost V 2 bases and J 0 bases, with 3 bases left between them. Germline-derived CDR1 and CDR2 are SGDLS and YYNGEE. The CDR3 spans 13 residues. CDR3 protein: CASSVNSYNEQFF. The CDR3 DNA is TGTGCCAGCAGCGTCAACTCCTACAATGAGCAGTTCTTC.

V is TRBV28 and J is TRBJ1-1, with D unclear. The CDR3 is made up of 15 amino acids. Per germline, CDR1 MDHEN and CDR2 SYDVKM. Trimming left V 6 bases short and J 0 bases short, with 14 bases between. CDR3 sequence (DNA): TGTGCCAGCAGGACGGGCGCGGGGTTGAACACTGAAGCTTTCTTT. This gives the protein CASRTGAGLNTEAFF.

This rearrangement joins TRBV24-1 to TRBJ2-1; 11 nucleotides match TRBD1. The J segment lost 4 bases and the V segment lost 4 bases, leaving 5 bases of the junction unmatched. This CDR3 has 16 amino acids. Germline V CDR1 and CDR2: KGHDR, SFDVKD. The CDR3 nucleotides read TGTGCCACCAGTGACCAAGGACAGGGGGCGTACAATGAGCAGTTCTTC. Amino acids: CATSDQGQGAYNEQFF.

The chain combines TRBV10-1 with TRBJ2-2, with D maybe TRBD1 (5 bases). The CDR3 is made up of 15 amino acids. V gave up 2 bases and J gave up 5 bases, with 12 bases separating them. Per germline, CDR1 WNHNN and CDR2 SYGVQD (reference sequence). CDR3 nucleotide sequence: TGCGCCAGCAGTGAGCGGTCAGGGAATACCGGGGAGCTGTTTTTT. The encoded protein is CASSERSGNTGELFF.

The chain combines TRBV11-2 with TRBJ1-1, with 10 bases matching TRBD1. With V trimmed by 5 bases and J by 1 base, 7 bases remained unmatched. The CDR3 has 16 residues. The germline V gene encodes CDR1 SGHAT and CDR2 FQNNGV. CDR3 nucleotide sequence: TGTGCCAGCAGCCGACGAAGGGACAGGGGGAACACTGAAGCTTTCTTT. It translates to CASSRRRDRGNTEAFF. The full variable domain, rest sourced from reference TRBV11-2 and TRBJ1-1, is EAGVAQSPRYKIIEKRQSVAFWCNPISGHATLYWYQQILGQGPKLLIQFQNNGVVDDSQLPKDRFSAERLKGVDSTLKIQPAKLEDSAVYLCASSRRRDRGNTEAFFGQGTRLTVV.

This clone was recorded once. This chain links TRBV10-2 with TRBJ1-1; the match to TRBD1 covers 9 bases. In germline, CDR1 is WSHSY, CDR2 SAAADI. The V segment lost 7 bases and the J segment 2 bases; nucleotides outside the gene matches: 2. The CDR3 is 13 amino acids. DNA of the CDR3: TGCGCCAGCAAGGACAGGGGTAACACTGAAGCTTTCTTT. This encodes CASKDRGNTEAFF.

The CDR3 region is CAWSAGVSNQPQHF. The CDR3 DNA follows: TGTGCCTGGAGTGCAGGGGTTAGCAATCAGCCCCAGCATTTT. V is TRBV30 and J is TRBJ1-5; perhaps TRBD1 as D (6 bases). V lost 1 base, J lost 0 bases, and 7 bases lay in between. In germline, CDR1 is GTSNPN, CDR2 SVGIG (reference sequence). CDR3 length equals 14 residues.

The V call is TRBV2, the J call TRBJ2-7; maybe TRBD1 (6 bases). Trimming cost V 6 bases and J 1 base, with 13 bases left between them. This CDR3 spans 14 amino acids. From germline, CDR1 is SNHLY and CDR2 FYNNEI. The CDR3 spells CASRNWDNSYEQYF. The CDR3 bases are TGTGCCAGCAGAAACTGGGACAATTCCTACGAGCAGTACTTC.

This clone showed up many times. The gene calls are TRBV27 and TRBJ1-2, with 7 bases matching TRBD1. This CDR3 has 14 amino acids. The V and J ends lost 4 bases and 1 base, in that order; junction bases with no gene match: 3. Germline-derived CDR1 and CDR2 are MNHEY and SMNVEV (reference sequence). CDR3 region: CASSSQGHNYGYTF. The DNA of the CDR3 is TGTGCCAGCAGTTCACAGGGGCATAACTATGGCTACACCTTC.